This T cell receptor beta chain is drawn from a study of T cell responses to AZD1222 COVID-19 vaccine. Details on this clone: The antigen is undetermined.

V was cut by 0 bases and J by 1 base, with 7 bases left in between. The CDR3 runs 14 residues. The germline CDR1 and CDR2 sequences are SGHKS and YYEKEE (reference sequence). Study-wide points: Females outnumbered males among donors, who were mostly white British; clonal diversity was possibly underestimated.

Only in-frame clones appear in the TCRdb table, and some are missing; sequencing was by immunoSEQ multiplex PCR. Among fewer than 180,000 clones listed, roughly 90% were seen once. The sequence derives from an adult who received the AZD1222 COVID-19 vaccine. The chain links TRBV5-5 to TRBJ1-1, with D unclear. Sequences were derived from peripheral blood, sampled 28 days after the second AZD1222 dose. The CDR3 spells CASSLVASNTEAFF. CDR3 nucleotide sequence: TGTGCCAGCAGCTTGGTTGCCTCGAACACTGAAGCTTTCTTT.